Listed here are 20 T cell receptor beta chains from one sample, sequenced in a study of T-cell memory formation after mild COVID-19. One entry per CDR3 protein results from TCRdb running MiXCR on the 5' RACE reads. Found here are over 120,000 distinct CDR3 sequences, around 25% of them singletons; the top ten hold roughly a quarter. Source material: PBMCs or a T cell subset sorted from them (not recorded which). These TCRs come from an adult woman who had mild COVID-19 (a few samples of this study predate the infection). Cell type and time point are not known.

The V call is TRBV4-2, the J call TRBJ2-1; maybe TRBD2 (6 bases). The ends were cut back, 1 base at V and 4 bases at J, with 8 bases in the middle. In germline, CDR1 is LGHNA, CDR2 YNFKEQ. This CDR3 comprises 14 residues. This chain's CDR3 is CASSQGTTYNEQFF. DNA for the CDR3: TGTGCCAGCAGCCAAGGGACTACATACAATGAGCAGTTCTTC.

A few counts support this clonotype. The V gene is TRBV6-2 or TRBV6-3, the J gene TRBJ2-5; 14 nucleotides match TRBD2. This CDR3 is 16 amino acids long. The J segment lost 5 bases and the V segment lost 2 bases, leaving 4 bases of the junction unmatched. Germline CDR1 is MNHEY and CDR2 is SVGEGT. CDR3 protein: CASSYGLAGGLETQYF. In nucleotides, the CDR3 is TGTGCCAGCAGTTACGGACTAGCGGGAGGCCTGGAGACCCAGTACTTC.

The rearrangement joins TRBV7-9 to TRBJ2-2; 13 bases map to TRBD2. V shed 4 bases, J shed 3 bases, and the junction held 5 bases outside the gene matches. The CDR3 is 17 residues long. Germline V gene lookup returns CDR1 SEHNR and CDR2 FQNEAQ (reference sequence). The CDR3 region is CASSWTSGSTDTGELFF. CDR3 sequence (DNA): TGTGCCAGCAGCTGGACTAGCGGGAGTACCGACACCGGGGAGCTGTTTTTT. Combining the CDR3 with reference TRBV7-9 and TRBJ2-2 gives the whole variable domain DTGVSQNPRHKITKRGQNVTFRCDPISEHNRLYWYRQTLGQGPEFLTYFQNEAQLEKSRLLSDRFSAERPKGSFSTLEIQRTEQGDSAMYLCASSWTSGSTDTGELFFGEGSRLTVL.

There are a few counts of this clonotype. The rearrangement links TRBV7-9 to TRBJ2-7; D perhaps matches TRBD1 (6 bases). V dropped 7 bases and J dropped 3 bases, with 10 bases sitting between them. Per germline, CDR1 SEHNR and CDR2 FQNEAQ (reference sequence). The CDR3 spans 12 residues. CDR3 in amino acids: CASTTGNYEQYF. In DNA, the CDR3 is TGTGCCAGCACGACAGGAAACTACGAGCAGTACTTC.

The V gene is TRBV5-1, the J gene TRBJ2-7; 9 positions match TRBD1. Germline CDR1 reads SGHRS; CDR2 reads YFSETQ. The CDR3 runs 16 residues. Trimming took 4 bases from V and 0 from J; bases not matched to a gene: 8. This chain's CDR3 is CASSPEDRGGSYEQYF. DNA of the CDR3: TGCGCCAGCAGCCCCGAGGACAGGGGTGGCTCCTACGAGCAGTACTTC.

J is TRBJ2-1 and V is TRBV27; possibly TRBD1 for D (6 bases). CDR1 and CDR2 (germline): MNHEY, SMNVEV (reference sequence). The ends were cut back, 6 bases at V and 9 bases at J, with 21 bases in the middle. The CDR3 has 15 amino acids. CDR3 DNA sequence: TGTGCCAGCAGCCCCTGGGACCTGGTAGGGGGTGAGCAGTTCTTC. Protein sequence: CASSPWDLVGGEQFF.

This clonotype was recorded a few times. The chain uses TRBV15 and TRBJ2-7, with D possibly TRBD1 on 5 matching bases. This CDR3 is 12 amino acids long. CDR1 and CDR2 from the germline V gene are LNHNV and YYDKDF (reference sequence). The germline V and J ends were trimmed by 0 bases and 6 bases, with 6 bases remaining between them. The CDR3 here is CATSRDQGEQYF. In nucleotides, the CDR3 is TGTGCCACCAGCAGAGATCAGGGCGAGCAGTACTTC. Filled out from reference TRBV15 and TRBJ2-7, the complete variable domain reads DAMVIQNPRYQVTQFGKPVTLSCSQTLNHNVMYWYQQKSSQAPKLLFHYYDKDFNNEADTPDNFQSRRPNTSFCFLDIRSPGLGDTAMYLCATSRDQGEQYFGPGTRLTVT.

The chain employs TRBV4-2 and TRBJ2-7; D ambiguous. Trimming stripped 0 bases from V and 7 bases from J, with 19 bases between. Germline loops: CDR1 LGHNA, CDR2 YNFKEQ. The CDR3 has 16 residues. The CDR3 spells CASSQDLGGLPLEQYF. The CDR3 DNA reads as TGTGCCAGCAGCCAAGATCTCGGTGGCTTGCCCTTAGAGCAGTACTTC.

In its sample, this clonotype was seen a few times. The chain recombines TRBV5-1 with TRBJ1-5; 12 bases match TRBD1. The CDR3 consists of 15 residues. Germline loops: CDR1 SGHRS, CDR2 YFSETQ. J was trimmed by 7 bases and V by 4 bases; bases with no gene match: 6. As DNA, the CDR3 is TGCGCCAGCAGCCCGGGACAGGGGGCCTGGCAGCCCCAGCATTTT. Translation gives CASSPGQGAWQPQHF. Combining the CDR3 with reference TRBV5-1 and TRBJ1-5 gives the whole variable domain KAGVTQTPRYLIKTRGQQVTLSCSPISGHRSVSWYQQTPGQGLQFLFEYFSETQRNKGNFPGRFSGRQFSNSRSEMNVSTLELGDSALYLCASSPGQGAWQPQHFGDGTRLSIL.

The gene calls are TRBV11-2 and TRBJ2-4; no definite D call. The V gene's germline CDR1 is SGHAT and CDR2 FQNNGV. Between the trimmed V and J ends, which lost 3 bases and 0 bases, there was a span of 12 bases. CDR3 size: 16 residues. The CDR3 bases are TGTGCCAGCAGCTTCCGGTCACCCCTAGCCAAAAACATTCAGTACTTC. Translation: CASSFRSPLAKNIQYF.

J is TRBJ2-7 and V is TRBV11-1, with D unclear. The germline V gene has CDR1 SGHAT and CDR2 FQDESV (reference sequence). CDR3 length: 14 residues. Between the trimmed V and J ends, which lost 3 bases and 0 bases, there was a span of 9 bases. The CDR3 loop is CASSLHGSSYEQYF. CDR3 nucleotide sequence: TGTGCCAGCAGCTTGCACGGCAGCTCCTACGAGCAGTACTTC.

The chain links TRBV7-8 to TRBJ1-5, with 7 bases that match TRBD1. The CDR3 is 17 amino acids. J gave up 0 bases and V 5 bases, and 10 bases lay outside the gene matches. Germline lookup yields CDR1 SGHVS and CDR2 FQNEAQ. This CDR3 is CASSTPGTDYSNQPQHF. The CDR3 nucleotides read TGTGCCAGCAGCACCCCCGGGACAGATTATAGCAATCAGCCCCAGCATTTT.

This sequence joins TRBV7-2 and TRBJ1-2; maybe TRBD1 (5 bases). This CDR3 comprises 13 residues. Looked up from germline, CDR1 is SGHTA and CDR2 is FQGNSA. V was clipped by 3 bases and J by 8 bases, with 13 bases between them. CDR3 DNA: TGTGCCAGCAGCTTTTTTGCCAGGGAGGGCTACACCTTC. This sequence encodes CASSFFAREGYTF. The whole variable domain, remainder taken from reference TRBV7-2 and TRBJ1-2, is GAGVSQSPSNKVTEKGKDVELRCDPISGHTALYWYRQSLGQGLEFLIYFQGNSAPDKSGLPSDRFSAERTGGSVSTLTIQRTQQEDSAVYLCASSFFAREGYTFGSGTRLTVV.

V and J are TRBV10-3 and TRBJ2-1, with 9 nucleotides matching TRBD2. The CDR3 loop spans 17 amino acids. Germline CDR1 and CDR2: ENHRY and SYGVKD. Trimming took 5 bases from V and 2 from J; bases not matched to a gene: 10. CDR3 region: CAISPGAGGPPYNEQFF. The CDR3 DNA reads TGTGCCATCAGTCCGGGGGCGGGAGGGCCACCCTACAATGAGCAGTTCTTC.

The rearrangement links TRBV9 to TRBJ2-7; D remains ambiguous. The CDR3 length is 14 residues. Between the trimmed V and J ends, which lost 0 bases and 3 bases, there was a span of 10 bases. The V gene's germline CDR1 is SGDLS and CDR2 YYNGEE. CDR3 in amino acids: CASSVGAGLYEQYF. The CDR3 nucleotides are TGTGCCAGCAGCGTAGGCGCCGGTCTCTACGAGCAGTACTTC. The complete variable domain, with remaining parts taken from reference TRBV9 and TRBJ2-7, reads DSGVTQTPKHLITATGQRVTLRCSPRSGDLSVYWYQQSLDQGLQFLIQYYNGEERAKGNILERFSAQQFPDLHSELNLSSLELGDSALYFCASSVGAGLYEQYFGPGTRLTVT.

This chain uses TRBV29-1 with TRBJ2-7; D gene uncertain. The CDR3 spans 15 residues. Trimming took 0 bases from V and 0 from J, leaving 12 bases between them. The germline V gene has CDR1 SQVTM and CDR2 ANQGSEA. CDR3 residues: CSVEEGIGNSYEQYF. CDR3 DNA sequence: TGCAGCGTTGAAGAGGGGATCGGAAACTCCTACGAGCAGTACTTC.

The rearrangement links TRBV12-3 or TRBV12-4 to TRBJ2-7; 11 bases are a match to TRBD1. V gave up 5 bases and J gave up 2 bases; unmatched junction bases: 11. CDR3 size: 17 residues. The chain's CDR3 is CASSITPGQGAPYEQYF. For the CDR3, the DNA is TGTGCCAGCAGTATCACCCCCGGACAGGGGGCCCCCTACGAGCAGTACTTC.

V and J are TRBV4-3 and TRBJ2-6; 8 positions agree with TRBD2. The CDR3 sequence is 16 residues long. Germline V gene sequence: CDR1 LGHNA, CDR2 YSLEER. The junction had 3 bases not matched to a gene; V was cut back by 5 bases and J by 0 bases. CDR3 amino acids: CASSETSGSGANVLTF. The CDR3 DNA reads TGCGCCAGCAGCGAAACTAGCGGCTCTGGGGCCAACGTCCTGACTTTC.

The J gene is TRBJ2-5, the V gene TRBV7-2; 13 nucleotides agree with TRBD2. After removal of 4 bases from V and 2 bases from J, the junction contained 10 bases not matched to a gene. The CDR3 is 18 residues long. Per the germline V gene, CDR1 is SGHTA and CDR2 is FQGNSA. This CDR3 reads CASSSPEGLAGTQETQYF. In DNA form, the CDR3 reads TGTGCCAGCAGCTCACCAGAGGGACTAGCGGGGACGCAAGAGACCCAGTACTTC. The full variable domain, in which reference TRBV7-2 and TRBJ2-5 provide the parts outside the CDR3, is GAGVSQSPSNKVTEKGKDVELRCDPISGHTALYWYRQSLGQGLEFLIYFQGNSAPDKSGLPSDRFSAERTGGSVSTLTIQRTQQEDSAVYLCASSSPEGLAGTQETQYFGPGTRLLVL.

This clonotype turned up a few times. The chain couples TRBV7-8 to TRBJ2-7, with TRBD2 as a possible D gene (5 bases). Trimming took off 5 bases at V and 2 bases at J, with 16 bases between the two ends. Per the germline V gene, CDR1 is SGHVS and CDR2 is FQNEAQ. CDR3 size: 15 residues. In DNA, the CDR3 is TGTGCCAGCAGCACCGAACCGGGAACGACCTACGAGCAGTACTTC. Its protein is CASSTEPGTTYEQYF.